The 23 T cell receptor beta chains below come from one sample, sequenced in a study of shared clonotypes between healthy human individuals. Using immunoSEQ multiplex PCR, the repertoire was profiled, and TCRdb retains in-frame clones only, with some absent. The sample records a few hundred thousand clones, approximately 80% being singletons. Sequencing input: PBMCs. The source of these receptors is a woman aged 35 to 49 in good health. Some clones in this sample may be carry-over from other donors' samples.

The rearrangement joins TRBV4-2 to TRBJ1-1; no clear D. The germline V gene encodes CDR1 LGHNA and CDR2 YNFKEQ. Trimming pared 5 bases from V and 3 bases from J, leaving 13 bases between. The CDR3 is 14 residues long. The CDR3 spells CASSLAGSHTEAFF. CDR3 bases: TGTGCCAGCAGCTTAGCGGGCAGCCACACTGAAGCTTTCTTT.

J is TRBJ2-1 and V is TRBV7-2, with 8 bases matching TRBD2. This CDR3 comprises 13 residues. The V gene's germline CDR1 is SGHTA and CDR2 FQGNSA. With V trimmed by 5 bases and J by 15 bases, 12 bases remained unmatched. The CDR3 sequence is CASSPNLAGGLFF. The CDR3 DNA is TGTGCCAGCAGCCCGAACCTGGCGGGAGGTCTGTTCTTC.

In its sample, this clone was seen once. The conserved phenylalanine or tryptophan normally closing the CDR3 is absent here, so this likely arose from a read error. V gene TRBV30 combines with J gene TRBJ1-5; no reliable D call. The V gene's germline CDR1 is GTSNPN and CDR2 SVGIG (reference sequence). V gave up 2 bases and J gave up 3 bases, with 8 bases separating them. The CDR3 is 13 residues long. The CDR3 loop reads CAWSRRNNQPQHS. The CDR3 DNA reads TGTGCCTGGAGTCGGCGTAACAATCAGCCCCAGCATTCT.

This clone was detected ten times or more. The chain carries TRBV5-4 and TRBJ2-6; D ambiguous. From germline, CDR1 is SGHNT and CDR2 YYREEE (reference sequence). V was trimmed by 4 bases and J by 0 bases, leaving 8 bases between them. The CDR3 consists of 15 residues. The CDR3 bases are TGTGCCAGCAGCATCCACAGCTCTGGGGCCAACGTCCTGACTTTC. This sequence encodes CASSIHSSGANVLTF.

A single count supports this clone. The chain uses TRBV30 and TRBJ1-5, with unresolved D. The germline V gene has CDR1 GTSNPN and CDR2 SVGIG (reference sequence). The CDR3 totals 13 residues. Trimming removed 1 base at V and 2 bases at J, with 6 bases between. CDR3 region: CAWSDTGNQPQHF. In DNA, the CDR3 is TGTGCCTGGAGTGATACAGGCAATCAGCCCCAGCATTTT.

This rearrangement joins TRBV5-4 to TRBJ2-7; no firm D call. Looked up from germline, CDR1 is SGHNT and CDR2 is YYREEE (reference sequence). V shed 3 bases and J shed 1 base, with 14 bases lying between them. This CDR3 comprises 15 residues. The chain's CDR3 is CASSSRKGISYEQYF. The CDR3 nucleotides read TGTGCCAGCAGCTCACGAAAGGGTATTTCCTACGAGCAGTACTTC.

The genes are TRBV2 and TRBJ2-7, with D maybe TRBD1 (5 bases). The CDR3 runs to 15 residues. Germline loops: CDR1 SNHLY, CDR2 FYNNEI. Between the trimmed V and J ends, which lost 5 bases and 4 bases, there was a span of 18 bases. Here the CDR3 reads CASSPQGGKGYEQYF. DNA of the CDR3: TGTGCCAGCAGTCCCCAGGGTGGAAAGGGGTACGAGCAGTACTTC. The entire variable domain, with the rest obtained from reference TRBV2 and TRBJ2-7, is as follows: EPEVTQTPSHQVTQMGQEVILRCVPISNHLYFYWYRQILGQKVEFLVSFYNNEISEKSEIFDDQFSVERPDGSNFTLKIRSTKLEDSAMYFCASSPQGGKGYEQYFGPGTRLTVT.

The rearrangement links TRBV27 to TRBJ2-4; D may correspond to TRBD1 or TRBD2 (5 bases each). The CDR3 spans 14 residues. Germline V CDR1 and CDR2: MNHEY, SMNVEV (reference sequence). V shed 2 bases and J shed 2 bases, with 7 bases lying between them. The CDR3 region has the DNA TGTGCCAGCAGTTTAGGGGGTCCCAAAAACATTCAGTACTTC. Its translation: CASSLGGPKNIQYF.

The gene calls are TRBV5-4 and TRBJ2-3; TRBD2 matches at 13 bases. Germline loops: CDR1 SGHNT, CDR2 YYREEE (reference sequence). CDR3 length equals 16 residues. V was clipped by 3 bases and J by 5 bases; unmatched bases: 6. The CDR3 coding sequence is TGTGCCAGCAGCTCCGGACTAGCGGGAGCGGGAGATACGCAGTATTTT. Its protein product is CASSSGLAGAGDTQYF.

The V and J genes are TRBV7-8 and TRBJ2-3; TRBD2 agrees at 7 bases. V lost 0 bases, J lost 2 bases, and 11 bases stayed unmatched. CDR3 length: 18 residues. In germline, CDR1 is SGHVS, CDR2 FQNEAQ. The CDR3 nucleotides read TGTGCCAGCAGCTTAGCGGGGGGGAATAGCGCAAACACAGATACGCAGTATTTT. It codes for CASSLAGGNSANTDTQYF.

The chain links TRBV27 to TRBJ1-5, with TRBD1 as a possible D gene (5 bases). V lost 4 bases and J lost 2, with 12 bases in between. The CDR3 covers 15 residues. Germline V gene data show CDR1 as MNHEY and CDR2 as SMNVEV (reference sequence). CDR3 DNA sequence: TGTGCCAGCAGTTCGTGGGGGGAGGGCAATCAGCCCCAGCATTTT. This sequence encodes CASSSWGEGNQPQHF.

This chain connects TRBV7-9 to TRBJ2-3, with 8 bases lining up with TRBD2. This CDR3 region has 16 residues. The J segment lost 4 bases and the V segment lost 3 bases, leaving 9 bases of the junction unmatched. Germline loops: CDR1 SEHNR, CDR2 FQNEAQ (reference sequence). CDR3 sequence reads: CASSLDSGSGADTQYF. The CDR3 bases are TGTGCCAGCAGCTTGGACAGCGGGAGTGGGGCAGATACGCAGTATTTT.

This clone was recorded once. The CDR3 DNA is TGCAGCGTTGAAGATACGGGGGAGAGCTCCTACAATGAGCAGTTCTTC. It specifies CSVEDTGESSYNEQFF. This rearrangement joins TRBV29-1 to TRBJ2-1; perhaps TRBD2 as D (6 bases). This CDR3 has 16 residues. Germline V gives CDR1 SQVTM, CDR2 ANQGSEA. Trimming shortened V by 0 bases and J by 0 bases, and 12 bases separated the two germline ends.

Points on this clone: A far more abundant clone sits one base away, making this likely a read error. The genes are TRBV29-1 and TRBJ2-1; 9 bases align to TRBD2. Germline-derived CDR1 and CDR2 are SQVTM and ANQGSEA. V lost 6 bases to trimming and J lost 5 bases; unmatched junction nucleotides: 11. This CDR3 has 15 amino acids. The CDR3 bases are TGCAGCGTGGCCGCTAGCGGGAATTCCCACAATGAGCAGTTCTTC. Translating it yields CSVAASGNSHNEQFF.

The table lists this clone with a few counts. The rearrangement links TRBV18 to TRBJ1-1, with D perhaps matching TRBD1 (5 bases). The V and J ends lost 3 bases and 11 bases respectively, with 19 bases between them. CDR3 length equals 14 residues. The V gene's germline CDR1 is KGHSH and CDR2 LQKENI. CDR3 sequence (DNA): TGTGCCAGCTCACCCCAAAAGACAGATAACCTGGCTTTCTTT. It specifies CASSPQKTDNLAFF.

Comment on this clone: An end of the junction does not agree with germline; a read error may underlie this. This chain joins TRBV6-1 and TRBJ2-1; D unclear. This CDR3 has 15 amino acids. CDR1 MNHNS and CDR2 SASEGT come from the germline V gene. The CDR3 sequence is CASGDDGSSYNEQFF. In DNA form, the CDR3 reads TGTGCCAGCGGTGACGACGGAAGCTCCTACAATGAGCAGTTCTTC.

The sample holds one count of this clone. The J gene is TRBJ2-1, the V gene TRBV6-4; 9 positions match TRBD2. The ends lost 2 bases at V and 4 bases at J; junction bases unmatched: 9. Germline CDR1 reads MRHNA; CDR2 reads SNTAGT. The CDR3 is 17 residues long. The CDR3 DNA reads TGTGCCAGCAGTGACAGCGATAGCGGGGGAGGGTACAATGAGCAGTTCTTC. This codes for CASSDSDSGGGYNEQFF.

This clone turned up a few times. This sequence is one base from a far larger clone and is likely a read error. The V gene is TRBV7-9, the J gene TRBJ2-7; D may correspond to TRBD1 or TRBD2 (5 bases each). Germline V CDR1 and CDR2: SEHNR, FQNEAQ (reference sequence). The CDR3 extends over 13 amino acids. The CDR3 DNA is TGTACCAGCAGCCCGGGACGGTACTACGAGCAGTACTTC. It encodes CTSSPGRYYEQYF.

Notes on this clone: A far larger clone is one nucleotide away, so this likely arose from a read error. J is TRBJ2-5 and V is TRBV6-5; D unclear. Trimming took 8 bases from V and 7 from J, leaving 11 bases between them. This CDR3 is built from 11 residues. Germline V gene sequence: CDR1 MNHEY, CDR2 SVGAGI. The CDR3 sequence is CASGVYGTQYF. The CDR3 DNA follows: TGTGCCAGCGGGGTTTACGGGACCCAGTACTTC.

J is TRBJ2-7 and V is TRBV30, with unresolved D. The CDR3 consists of 12 residues. The germline V gene has CDR1 GTSNPN and CDR2 SVGIG (reference sequence). Trimming pared 1 base from V and 6 bases from J, leaving 10 bases between. The CDR3 DNA reads as TGTGCCTGGAGTGCTGCGCGGTCCGAGCAGTACTTC. Translated, it gives CAWSAARSEQYF.

This chain links TRBV30 with TRBJ2-5; D remains unclear. CDR1 is GTSNPN and CDR2 is SVGIG in the germline V gene (reference sequence). This CDR3 has 13 residues. V gave up 0 bases and J gave up 7 bases, with 12 bases separating them. The CDR3 nucleotides read TGTGCCTGGAGTGTACACCTCCACCCGACCCAGTACTTC. Its protein is CAWSVHLHPTQYF.

The CDR3 loop is CSVGTGVTEAFF. The CDR3 bases are TGCAGCGTAGGGACAGGGGTCACTGAAGCTTTCTTT. V usage is TRBV29-1 and J usage is TRBJ1-1; TRBD1 matches at 10 bases. J was trimmed by 4 bases and V by 6 bases; bases with no gene match: 2. Germline V lookup: CDR1 SQVTM, CDR2 ANQGSEA. This CDR3 spans 12 amino acids. Complete variable domain (other parts from reference TRBV29-1 and TRBJ1-1): SAVISQKPSRDICQRGTSLTIQCQVDSQVTMMFWYRQQPGQSLTLIATANQGSEATYESGFVIDKFPISRPNLTFSTLTVSNMSPEDSSIYLCSVGTGVTEAFFGQGTRLTVV.

This clone was seen only a few times. This chain connects TRBV27 to TRBJ2-7; weak D call: TRBD2 (5 bases). The V and J ends lost 2 bases and 2 bases respectively, with 13 bases between them. CDR3 size: 15 residues. Looked up from germline, CDR1 is MNHEY and CDR2 is SMNVEV (reference sequence). This CDR3 is CASSLAASPTYEQYF. In DNA, the CDR3 is TGTGCCAGCAGTTTAGCGGCTAGCCCTACCTACGAGCAGTACTTC.